The next 32 T cell receptor beta chains were all read from a single sample in a study of blood T cell repertoires in COVID-19. The method was immunoSEQ multiplex PCR; TCRdb's version includes in-frame clones alone and lacks a portion of them. In the table there are some 140,000 clones, over 75% of which are singletons. Sequencing input: peripheral blood. These receptors originate from a man in his 60s with COVID-19, enrolled during active disease.

This clone was detected only a few times. The chain uses TRBV6-1 and TRBJ2-7; D gene unclear. Between the trimmed V and J ends, which lost 1 base and 2 bases, there was a span of 12 bases. This CDR3 region has 15 residues. Per germline, CDR1 MNHNS and CDR2 SASEGT. The CDR3 here is CASSEEKWAAYEQYF. As DNA, the CDR3 is TGTGCCAGCAGTGAAGAAAAGTGGGCAGCCTACGAGCAGTACTTC.

This clone was observed a single time. V and J are TRBV30 and TRBJ1-5; D uncertain. Germline assignment: CDR1 GTSNPN and CDR2 SVGIG (reference sequence). The CDR3 has 12 amino acids. Trimming cost V 2 bases and J 6 bases, with 8 bases left between them. The CDR3 DNA reads TGTGCCTGGAGTATGCCGGGTCAGCCCCAGCATTTT. Its translation is CAWSMPGQPQHF.

V is TRBV7-6 and J is TRBJ2-1; D possibly corresponds to TRBD2 (6 bases). This CDR3 region has 16 residues. Trimming took 5 bases from V and 2 from J, leaving 16 bases between them. Germline V gene data show CDR1 as SGHVS and CDR2 as FNYEAQ. CDR3 in amino acids: CASSTTGEDTYNEQFF. CDR3 sequence (DNA): TGTGCCAGCAGCACAACGGGGGAGGACACCTACAATGAGCAGTTCTTC. Together with reference TRBV7-6 and TRBJ2-1, the CDR3 gives the full variable domain: GAGVSQSPRYKVTKRGQDVALRCDPISGHVSLYWYRQALGQGPEFLTYFNYEAQQDKSGLPNDRFSAERPEGSISTLTIQRTEQRDSAMYRCASSTTGEDTYNEQFFGPGTRLTVL.

The chain employs TRBV15 and TRBJ2-1; the D gene is possibly TRBD1 (5 bases). Trimming took 1 base from V and 10 from J, leaving 14 bases between them. Germline V gene data show CDR1 as LNHNV and CDR2 as YYDKDF (reference sequence). The CDR3 runs to 14 residues. The CDR3 protein is CATSRVGPGPEQFF. DNA of the CDR3: TGTGCCACCAGCAGAGTGGGGCCCGGCCCAGAGCAGTTCTTC. Full variable domain (remainder filled in from reference TRBV15 and TRBJ2-1): DAMVIQNPRYQVTQFGKPVTLSCSQTLNHNVMYWYQQKSSQAPKLLFHYYDKDFNNEADTPDNFQSRRPNTSFCFLDIRSPGLGDTAMYLCATSRVGPGPEQFFGPGTRLTVL.

CDR3 in DNA: TGCGCCAGCAGCCTAAAAGACTACTACGAGCAGTACTTC. The encoded protein is CASSLKDYYEQYF. The chain has TRBV4-1 and TRBJ2-7; perhaps TRBD2 as D (5 bases). The V gene lost 4 bases and the J gene lost 3 bases, with 10 bases spanning the gap. The germline V gene has CDR1 MGHRA and CDR2 YSYEKL. The CDR3 length is 13 residues.

This clone occurred a few times. The chain employs TRBV6-4 and TRBJ1-1, with TRBD1 matching 10 bases. Trimming removed 9 bases from V and 5 bases from J; junction bases left unmatched: 6. CDR1 and CDR2 (germline): MRHNA, SNTAGT. CDR3 size: 13 residues. In DNA form, the CDR3 reads TGTGCCAGTCAAGGACAGGGGGAAACTGAAGCTTTCTTT. This gives the protein CASQGQGETEAFF.

The J gene is TRBJ1-4, the V gene TRBV19; a possible D gene is TRBD1 (5 bases). The CDR3 is 12 amino acids. V was shortened by 8 bases and J by 8 bases, with 12 bases between the two germline ends. Looked up from germline, CDR1 is LNHDA and CDR2 is SQIVND (reference sequence). CDR3 sequence reads: CASARVEEKLFF. The CDR3 region has the DNA TGTGCCAGTGCCAGGGTGGAAGAAAAACTGTTTTTT.

The gene calls are TRBV6-5 and TRBJ1-3, with D unclear. CDR3 length: 15 amino acids. Germline assignment: CDR1 MNHEY and CDR2 SVGAGI. Trimming removed 0 bases from V and 2 bases from J, with 8 bases in between. The CDR3 nucleotides are TGTGCCAGCAGTTACTCGACACAACCTGGAAACACCATATATTTT. Translated: CASSYSTQPGNTIYF.

This chain connects TRBV7-6 to TRBJ1-3; the D is unclear. The CDR3 runs to 13 residues. Germline-derived CDR1 and CDR2 are SGHVS and FNYEAQ. V was pared by 5 bases and J by 4 bases, with 9 bases between. The CDR3 is CASSPGEGNTIYF. In DNA form, the CDR3 reads TGTGCCAGCAGCCCCGGGGAGGGAAACACCATATATTTT.

The rearrangement joins TRBV29-1 to TRBJ1-2, with D perhaps TRBD1 (5 bases). From germline, CDR1 is SQVTM and CDR2 ANQGSEA. Deletions cut 6 bases from V and 3 bases from J, with 14 bases between. This CDR3 has 13 residues. CDR3 sequence (DNA): TGCAGCGTCGATGACGGGGGGTACTATGGCTACACCTTC. Protein: CSVDDGGYYGYTF.

The gene calls are TRBV27 and TRBJ2-6, with D tentatively TRBD1 (5 bases). CDR3 length equals 18 residues. The ends were cut back, 3 bases at V and 0 bases at J, with 15 bases in the middle. Per the germline V gene, CDR1 is MNHEY and CDR2 is SMNVEV (reference sequence). CDR3 bases: TGTGCCAGCAGTTTTGCGTGGGCAGGGCGCTCTGGGGCCAACGTCCTGACTTTC. Translating it yields CASSFAWAGRSGANVLTF.

The rearrangement joins TRBV3-1 (or the pseudogene TRBV3-2) to TRBJ2-1; D call uncertain. The germline V gene has CDR1 LGHDT and CDR2 YNNKEL (reference sequence). Between the trimmed V and J ends, which lost 5 bases and 1 base, there was a span of 9 bases. The CDR3 has 14 amino acids. The CDR3 loop is CASSERASYNEQFF. Here the CDR3 DNA reads TGTGCCAGCAGCGAAAGAGCATCCTACAATGAGCAGTTCTTC.

In DNA form, the CDR3 reads TGTGCCAGCAGTGAATGGGGGGAGATTAATTCACCCCTCCACTTT. Protein sequence: CASSEWGEINSPLHF. V usage is TRBV6-1 and J usage is TRBJ1-6, with D perhaps TRBD1 (5 bases). V was cut by 2 bases and J by 6 bases, with 11 bases left in between. CDR1 and CDR2 (germline): MNHNS, SASEGT. This CDR3 has 15 residues.

The chain couples TRBV7-2 to TRBJ1-2; D perhaps matches TRBD1 (5 bases). CDR1 SGHTA and CDR2 FQGNSA come from the germline V gene. This CDR3 spans 16 amino acids. The V end lost 1 base, the J end lost 8 bases, and 20 bases lay between the germline ends. CDR3 coding DNA: TGTGCCAGCAGCTTAGGGAGCTTGCAGGGCCGGAGCGGCTACACCTTC. It translates to CASSLGSLQGRSGYTF.

CDR3 DNA: TGTGCCACCAGAGCGGGAGGCGCCACAGATACGCAGTATTTT. Its protein product is CATRAGGATDTQYF. V is TRBV24-1 and J is TRBJ2-3; TRBD2 agrees at 9 bases. CDR1 and CDR2 (germline): KGHDR, SFDVKD. V trimming: 7 bases; J trimming: 2 bases; junction bases outside the gene matches: 3. This CDR3 is 14 amino acids long.

The chain couples TRBV13 to TRBJ1-4; 7 positions agree with TRBD1. V trimming: 5 bases; J trimming: 7 bases; junction bases outside the gene matches: 13. This CDR3 has 16 residues. Looked up from germline, CDR1 is PRHDT and CDR2 is FYEKMQ (reference sequence). CDR3 coding DNA: TGTGCCAGCAGCCCCCGCCAGGGGGGAATTCTTGAAAAACTGTTTTTT. Translating it yields CASSPRQGGILEKLFF. Based on the CDR3 plus reference TRBV13 and TRBJ1-4, the full variable domain is AAGVIQSPRHLIKEKRETATLKCYPIPRHDTVYWYQQGPGQDPQFLISFYEKMQSDKGSIPDRFSAQQFSDYHSELNMSSLELGDSALYFCASSPRQGGILEKLFFGSGTQLSVL.

V usage is TRBV11-3 and J usage is TRBJ2-3; tentative D call: TRBD1 (6 bases). Germline values: CDR1 SGHNT, CDR2 YENEEA. Trimming took 1 base from V and 4 from J, leaving 12 bases between them. This CDR3 contains 15 residues. The CDR3: CASSLVKGVADTQYF. DNA for the CDR3: TGTGCCAGCAGCTTAGTAAAGGGGGTGGCAGATACGCAGTATTTT.

The CDR3 here is CASSSGTGKQPQHF. CDR3 bases: TGTGCCAGCAGCTCTGGGACAGGGAAACAGCCCCAGCATTTT. The gene calls are TRBV7-8 and TRBJ1-5; 9 bases are shared with TRBD1. The CDR3 is 14 residues long. V lost 4 bases, J lost 7 bases, and 5 bases stayed unmatched. From germline, CDR1 is SGHVS and CDR2 FQNEAQ.

The chain employs TRBV6-5 and TRBJ1-1; 8 bases map to TRBD1. The CDR3 is 15 amino acids. Trimming removed 6 bases from V and 1 base from J; junction bases left unmatched: 7. CDR1 and CDR2 (germline): MNHEY, SVGAGI. Written as DNA, the CDR3 is TGTGCCAGCAGACGAAACAGGGGGTGGAACACTGAAGCTTTCTTT. As protein: CASRRNRGWNTEAFF.

The rearrangement uses TRBV5-5 and TRBJ2-5; a possible D gene is TRBD1 (7 bases). Germline V gene sequence: CDR1 SGHKS, CDR2 YYEKEE (reference sequence). The germline V and J ends were trimmed by 0 bases and 2 bases, with 14 bases remaining between them. The CDR3 totals 16 residues. The CDR3 DNA is TGTGCCAGCAGCTTGGCGCGGGACAGAGTACAAGAGACCCAGTACTTC. It yields the protein CASSLARDRVQETQYF.

This chain uses TRBV6-6 with TRBJ2-7; a weak D match, TRBD2 (5 bases). The germline V gene has CDR1 MNHNY and CDR2 SVGAGI (reference sequence). This CDR3 comprises 15 residues. Trimming took 7 bases from V and 5 from J, leaving 21 bases between them. CDR3 region: CASTSQKRRIHEQYF. The DNA of the CDR3 is TGTGCCAGCACCTCGCAGAAAAGGAGGATCCACGAGCAGTACTTC.

The chain links TRBV5-1 to TRBJ2-1; weak D call: TRBD2 (5 bases). The CDR3 loop spans 18 amino acids. Germline CDR1 SGHRS, CDR2 YFSETQ. The ends were cut back, 0 bases at V and 2 bases at J, with 18 bases in the middle. CDR3 sequence: CASSLAGIAAFTYNEQFF. CDR3 DNA sequence: TGCGCCAGCAGCTTGGCCGGGATAGCCGCCTTCACCTACAATGAGCAGTTCTTC.

This sequence joins TRBV12-3 or TRBV12-4 and TRBJ1-1; D not certain. Trimming stripped 6 bases from V and 11 bases from J, with 19 bases between. The CDR3 is 13 amino acids. CDR3 DNA: TGTGCCAGCAGCCCCTTCGGATCCGGGGTTGCTTTCTTT. Translating it yields CASSPFGSGVAFF.

The V gene is TRBV7-9, the J gene TRBJ2-5; D ambiguous. The V end lost 5 bases, the J end lost 2 bases, and 18 bases lay between the germline ends. This CDR3 comprises 16 residues. In germline, CDR1 is SEHNR, CDR2 FQNEAQ (reference sequence). CDR3 amino acids: CASSLGSGYRQETQYF. CDR3 bases: TGTGCCAGCAGCCTGGGTTCAGGTTACCGACAAGAGACCCAGTACTTC.

V and J are TRBV7-2 and TRBJ1-2; D is unresolved. Per germline, CDR1 SGHTA and CDR2 FQGNSA. There are 14 residues in the CDR3. V lost 5 bases and J 7 bases, leaving 17 bases between the germline ends. The CDR3 region is CASSPQSASAGYTF. DNA of the CDR3: TGTGCCAGCAGCCCCCAATCTGCCAGTGCTGGCTACACCTTC.

This clone was observed once. The gene calls are TRBV29-1 and TRBJ2-7; D possibly corresponds to TRBD1 (6 bases). CDR3 length: 14 residues. The V end lost 4 bases, the J end lost 1 base, and 14 bases lay between the germline ends. Germline loops: CDR1 SQVTM, CDR2 ANQGSEA. CDR3: CSVGRGGSSYEQYF. CDR3 nucleotides: TGCAGCGTTGGCAGGGGCGGTTCGTCCTACGAGCAGTACTTC.

This clone was counted only a few times. The chain recombines TRBV29-1 with TRBJ1-1; D unresolved. CDR3 length: 12 amino acids. The V end was cut by 7 bases, the J end by 8 bases, with 17 bases between. Germline lookup yields CDR1 SQVTM and CDR2 ANQGSEA. The CDR3 reads CSGLIGRWEAFF. DNA for the CDR3: TGCAGCGGTCTCATCGGTCGGTGGGAAGCTTTCTTT.

The CDR3 protein is CASSRTTPTGTSGYNEQFF. CDR3 bases: TGTGCCAGCAGCCGAACTACGCCGACCGGGACTAGCGGTTACAATGAGCAGTTCTTC. The chain employs TRBV7-6 and TRBJ2-1; 11 nucleotides agree with TRBD2. The germline CDR1 and CDR2 sequences are SGHVS and FNYEAQ. The CDR3 sequence is 19 residues long. J lost 4 bases, V lost 5 bases, and 16 bases had no gene match. Supplemented by reference TRBV7-6 and TRBJ2-1, the full variable domain reads GAGVSQSPRYKVTKRGQDVALRCDPISGHVSLYWYRQALGQGPEFLTYFNYEAQQDKSGLPNDRFSAERPEGSISTLTIQRTEQRDSAMYRCASSRTTPTGTSGYNEQFFGPGTRLTVL.

This clone was seen more than once but under ten times. The J gene is TRBJ1-2, the V gene TRBV5-4; D is perhaps TRBD1 (6 bases). The CDR3 covers 20 residues. Trimming took 0 bases from V and 5 from J, leaving 29 bases between them. The germline V gene encodes CDR1 SGHNT and CDR2 YYREEE (reference sequence). In DNA form, the CDR3 reads TGTGCCAGCAGCTTGGCCGGGTCAGGGGCGTCCCGAGGTTTCGGATATGGCTACACCTTC. It specifies CASSLAGSGASRGFGYGYTF.

This clone has only one observation. This chain connects TRBV5-1 to TRBJ2-7; 12 nucleotides match TRBD2. Germline-derived CDR1 and CDR2 are SGHRS and YFSETQ. V trimming: 4 bases; J trimming: 2 bases; junction bases outside the gene matches: 7. This CDR3 is built from 16 residues. The CDR3, as DNA: TGCGCCAGCAGCCCCGGGACTAGCGGGCGCACCTACGAGCAGTACTTC. It codes for CASSPGTSGRTYEQYF.

The V gene is TRBV7-9, the J gene TRBJ1-2; TRBD1 matches at 10 bases. V dropped 5 bases and J dropped 8; count of bases not matched to a gene: 8. This CDR3 spans 14 amino acids. Looked up from germline, CDR1 is SEHNR and CDR2 is FQNEAQ (reference sequence). The CDR3 nucleotides read TGTGCCAGCAGCCGGCGAAAGACAGGGGGCGGCTACACCTTC. Translating gives CASSRRKTGGGYTF.

The gene calls are TRBV30 and TRBJ2-1; no clear D. The V and J ends lost 1 base and 6 bases respectively, with 7 bases between them. The CDR3 is made up of 12 amino acids. CDR1 and CDR2 from the germline V gene are GTSNPN and SVGIG (reference sequence). The CDR3 reads CAWSDRVNEQFF. The CDR3 region has the DNA TGTGCCTGGAGTGACCGCGTCAATGAGCAGTTCTTC.